This TCR beta chain comes out of a study of a mutant IDH1 vaccine in newly diagnosed glioma. Overall study context: Treated patients showed a male proportion of approximately 62%, a female proportion of about 38%, and a mean age of around 39 years. General study results and limits: The occurrence of vaccine-induced immune responses was seen in 93.3% of patients.

As to this clone: The target antigen is unknown.

Germline V gene lookup returns CDR1 MGHDK and CDR2 SYGVNS. V shed 4 bases, J shed 5 bases, and the junction held 10 bases outside the gene matches. This CDR3 has 16 amino acids. Noted time point: week 11, during vaccination. It was 300 ug of mutant IDH1 20-mer peptide that made up each vaccine dose, given with topical imiquimod. TCRdb keeps only in-frame clones here, not all; method: immunoSEQ multiplex PCR. The data show 40,000 or so clones, 84% seen once. The TCR sequence derives from a middle-aged man with glioma. Material: PBMCs, obtained from a glioma patient whose treatment included an IDH1 peptide vaccine. V is TRBV25-1 and J is TRBJ1-4, with 7 bases aligning to TRBD1. The CDR3 DNA is TGTGCCAGCAGTGTGACAGGGCTTATTGGGAATGAAAAACTGTTTTTT. Amino acids: CASSVTGLIGNEKLFF. Drawing the rest from reference TRBV25-1 and TRBJ1-4, the complete variable domain is EADIYQTPRYLVIGTGKKITLECSQTMGHDKMYWYQQDPGMELHLIHYSYGVNSTEKGDLSSESTVSRIRTEHFPLTLESARPSHTSQYLCASSVTGLIGNEKLFFGSGTQLSVL.